These T cell receptor beta chains were read from a single sample in a study of spatial heterogeneity in lung cancer. TCRdb recomputed calls from the 5' RACE reads with MiXCR, one row per CDR3 protein. This table holds nearly 25,000 distinct CDR3 sequences, 8.8% found once. This specimen was lung tumor tissue, taken at surgery. The receptors derive from a male donor with early-stage non-small cell lung cancer. The CDR3 runs from the conserved cysteine through the conserved F or W. A D gene is named only where the DNA matches it firmly. The listing skips clone size in some rows; elsewhere it reads once, few, many or a size class.

v_gene	len	d_gene	j_gene	abundance	CDR3aa	CDR3nt
TRBV5-1	15	TRBD1	TRBJ1-1	NA	CASSPYRDRDTEAFF	TGCGCCAGCAGCCCATATCGGGACAGGGACACTGAAGCTTTCTTT
TRBV7-2	13	NA	TRBJ1-1	many	CASSRREGQEAFF	TGTGCCAGCAGCCGTAGGGAGGGCCAGGAAGCTTTCTTT
TRBV7-2	14	NA	TRBJ2-5	many	CASSSLGGEETQYF	TGTGCCAGCAGCTCCCTGGGGGGAGAAGAGACCCAGTACTTC
TRBV28	15	NA	TRBJ1-1	many	CASSRRGGGATEAFF	TGTGCCAGCAGTCGTCGAGGAGGGGGAGCCACTGAAGCTTTCTTT
TRBV20-1	14	NA	TRBJ2-3	many	CSARLAEGDSMQYF	TGCAGTGCTAGGCTAGCGGAGGGGGACTCGATGCAGTATTTT
TRBV6-2/TRBV6-3	13	NA	TRBJ2-1	once	CASSSPRGYEQFF	TGTGCCAGCAGTTCCCCCCGGGGATATGAGCAGTTCTTC
TRBV6-5	14	NA	TRBJ2-7	NA	CASSFGAGAYEQYF	TGTGCCAGCAGTTTCGGGGCGGGTGCGTACGAGCAGTACTTC
TRBV11-1	13	NA	TRBJ2-1	few	CASSLALGDEQFF	TGTGCCAGCAGCTTAGCGTTAGGGGATGAGCAGTTCTTC
TRBV7-3	16	TRBD1	TRBJ2-7	few	CASSSLPGTGLYEQYF	TGTGCCAGCAGCTCACTCCCCGGGACAGGGCTTTACGAGCAGTACTTC
TRBV29-1	13	TRBD1	TRBJ1-2	many	CSVLRGLGYGYTF	TGCAGCGTCCTCAGGGGGCTTGGCTATGGCTACACCTTC
TRBV12-3/TRBV12-4	14	NA	TRBJ1-1	NA	CASRVSGRTHEAFF	TGTGCCAGCAGGGTATCGGGGCGCACACACGAAGCTTTCTTT
TRBV5-1	13	TRBD1	TRBJ2-1	NA	CVSNRDRGNEQFF	TGCGTCAGCAATCGGGACAGGGGGAATGAGCAGTTCTTC
TRBV28	15	TRBD1	TRBJ2-7	many	CASSLVRQGSNEQYF	TGTGCCAGCAGTTTAGTGCGACAGGGGAGCAACGAGCAGTACTTC
TRBV28	13	NA	TRBJ2-7	many	CASRPGQLHEQYF	TGTGCCAGCAGGCCTGGACAGCTACACGAGCAGTACTTC
TRBV18	13	TRBD1	TRBJ2-5	few	CASAGQGGETQYF	TGTGCCAGCGCCGGACAGGGGGGAGAGACCCAGTACTTC
TRBV20-1	15	NA	TRBJ2-7	medium-sized	CSARAIVFDSSEQYF	TGCAGTGCTAGAGCGATCGTTTTCGACTCTAGCGAGCAGTACTTC
TRBV7-2	15	NA	TRBJ2-7	many	CASSLGSWEGAEQYF	TGTGCCAGCAGCTTAGGGAGCTGGGAAGGGGCCGAGCAGTACTTC
TRBV27	14	TRBD1	TRBJ1-5	many	CASGRTGEDQPQHF	TGTGCCAGCGGAAGGACAGGAGAGGATCAGCCCCAGCATTTT
TRBV7-2	13	NA	TRBJ2-3	NA	CASSSQGGDTQYF	TGTGCCAGCAGTTCACAGGGAGGGGATACGCAGTATTTT
TRBV7-2	19	TRBD1	TRBJ2-6	few	CASSPKLGQGAPGANVLTF	TGTGCCAGCAGCCCGAAATTAGGGCAGGGGGCCCCTGGGGCCAACGTCCTGACTTTC
TRBV28	15	TRBD1	TRBJ2-7	many	CASSTLQGATYEQYF	TGTGCCAGCAGTACTCTCCAGGGGGCCACCTACGAGCAGTACTTC
TRBV7-9	14	NA	TRBJ2-7	few	CASSLSQGSYEQYF	TGTGCCAGCAGCTTGAGTCAGGGCTCCTACGAGCAGTACTTC
TRBV20-1	14	NA	TRBJ1-2	many	CSASPDLGVYGYTF	TGCAGTGCTAGCCCTGACTTGGGCGTCTATGGCTACACCTTC
TRBV7-9	15	NA	TRBJ2-1	many	CASSDSLAVHNEQFF	TGTGCCAGCAGCGACTCCCTGGCCGTTCACAATGAGCAGTTCTTC
TRBV7-2	16	NA	TRBJ2-1	many	CASSLGLGTAYNEQFF	TGTGCCAGCAGCTTAGGTCTGGGGACCGCATACAATGAGCAGTTCTTC
TRBV3-1	15	NA	TRBJ2-7	medium-sized	CASSHGGSRPYEQYF	TGTGCCAGCAGCCATGGGGGCTCGAGACCCTACGAGCAGTACTTC
TRBV7-3	14	TRBD2	TRBJ2-1	few	CASSRGLAVNEQFF	TGTGCCAGCAGCCGGGGACTAGCGGTCAATGAGCAGTTCTTC
TRBV6-5	17	TRBD1	TRBJ1-2	few	CASSYHRPGQGQKGYTF	TGTGCCAGCAGTTACCACCGTCCGGGACAGGGGCAGAAAGGCTACACCTTC
TRBV5-4	15	TRBD2	TRBJ2-7	few	CASSLPGLGAHEQYF	TGTGCCAGCAGCTTGCCGGGACTAGGGGCCCACGAGCAGTACTTC
TRBV6-6	16	NA	TRBJ2-7	NA	CASSAPSGTGSYEQYF	TGTGCCAGCAGTGCACCATCCGGGACGGGCTCCTACGAGCAGTACTTC